This entry describes one T cell receptor beta chain. Its antigen is as yet unknown. These data originate in a study of blood T cells in healthy people across ages. Germline CDR1 and CDR2: MDHEN and SYDVKM. CDR3 length: 16 amino acids. V lost 1 base and J 3 bases, leaving 13 bases between the germline ends. Study-wide points: Observed TCR beta diversity per million T cells went down as age went up. This fall followed a roughly linear course with age.

Roughly 10 milliliters of peripheral blood were drawn from each donor. Primed by a sample-barcoded 5' primer and a J-beta primer mix, a second PCR proceeded for about 6 to 11 cycles. Per sample, CDR3-containing paired-end reads numbered at least 2.5 million. Each CDR3 protein is one row after TCRdb ran MiXCR on the 5' RACE reads. The sample gives 1.5 million to 2 million distinct CDR3 sequences, roughly 49% of which show up once; about 2.1% is in the top ten. V usage is TRBV28 and J usage is TRBJ2-4; D is possibly TRBD1 (6 bases). The clonotype comes from a woman aged 40 to 50 in good health. Sequencing was carried out using blood. The CDR3 DNA follows: TGTGCCAGCAGTTTATTCTCGACAGGTCGCAAAAACATTCAGTACTTC. It translates to CASSLFSTGRKNIQYF.